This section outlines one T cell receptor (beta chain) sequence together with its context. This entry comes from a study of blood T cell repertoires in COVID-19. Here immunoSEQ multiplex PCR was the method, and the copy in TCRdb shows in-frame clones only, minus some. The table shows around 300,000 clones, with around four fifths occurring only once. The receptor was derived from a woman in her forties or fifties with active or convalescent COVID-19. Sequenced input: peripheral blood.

As DNA, the CDR3 is TGTGCCAGCAGTCTTGTAGCGGGAGGGGGGGCAGATACGCAGTATTTT. Its translation is CASSLVAGGGADTQYF. V usage is TRBV28 and J usage is TRBJ2-3, with TRBD2 identical over 11 bases. The junction had 8 bases not matched to a gene; V was cut back by 5 bases and J by 4 bases. The germline V gene encodes CDR1 MDHEN and CDR2 SYDVKM. The CDR3 contains 16 residues. Full variable domain (outside the CDR3, taken from reference TRBV28 and TRBJ2-3): DVKVTQSSRYLVKRTGEKVFLECVQDMDHENMFWYRQDPGLGLRLIYFSYDVKMKEKGDIPEGYSVSREKKERFSLILESASTNQTSMYLCASSLVAGGGADTQYFGPGTRLTVL.